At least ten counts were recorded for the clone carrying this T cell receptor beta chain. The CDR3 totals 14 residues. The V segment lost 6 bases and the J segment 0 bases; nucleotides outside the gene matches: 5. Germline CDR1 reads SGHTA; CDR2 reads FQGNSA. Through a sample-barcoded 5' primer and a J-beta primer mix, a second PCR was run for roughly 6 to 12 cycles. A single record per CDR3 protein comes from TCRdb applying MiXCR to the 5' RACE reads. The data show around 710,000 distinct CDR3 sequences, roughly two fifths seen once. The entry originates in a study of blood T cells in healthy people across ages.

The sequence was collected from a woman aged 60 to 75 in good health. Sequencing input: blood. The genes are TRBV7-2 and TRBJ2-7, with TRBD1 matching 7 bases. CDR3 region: CASSRQGDSYEQYF. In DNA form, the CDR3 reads TGTGCCAGCAGTCGACAGGGCGACTCCTACGAGCAGTACTTC.